This TCR beta chain was sequenced for a study of glioma-infiltrating T cells. Study-wide results and caveats: Above-expected tissue-blood divergence occurred in all gliomas, most in low-grade ones.

This clonotype was seen a few times. Its antigen is undetermined. CDR1 and CDR2 (germline): LNHDA, SQIVND (reference sequence). The CDR3 extends over 14 amino acids. V lost 4 bases, J lost 3 bases, and 4 bases stayed unmatched. TCR alpha and beta CDR3 regions were amplified from RNA using iRepertoire nested multiplex PCR. Input was about 95-400 ng of tissue mRNA or PBMC total RNA. A single record per CDR3 protein comes from TCRdb applying MiXCR to the multiplex PCR reads. The sample lists under 150,000 distinct CDR3 sequences, approximately 40% occurring once. The sequence derives from a human donor with low-grade glioma or glioblastoma, undergoing nonglioma brain surgery, or in good health (not recorded which). Sequencing used glioma tissue, nonneoplastic brain tissue, or PBMCs (not recorded which). The genes are TRBV19 and TRBJ2-3; 7 positions agree with TRBD2. Here the CDR3 reads CASSSTSVTDTQYF. The CDR3 DNA reads as TGTGCCAGTAGTAGCACTAGCGTAACAGATACGCAGTATTTT.